Sequencing of this TCR beta chain was carried out in a study of persistence of HIV-infected CD4 T cells. This CDR3 is 14 amino acids long. V lost 0 bases, J lost 6 bases, and 13 bases lay in between. CDR1 is SGHRS and CDR2 is YFSETQ in the germline V gene. The immunoSEQ assay was version 4, run in survey mode. Only in-frame clones appear in the TCRdb table, and some are missing; sequencing was by immunoSEQ multiplex PCR. The data hold some 40,000 clones, with roughly nine tenths observed a single time. This nonspecific control used anti-CD3/anti-CD28 bead stimulation of CD4+ T cells. Sorting selected CD4+ T cells upregulating both CD40 ligand and CD69. The count of this clone is one. Its antigen is unknown.

This specimen was CD4+ T cells sorted from PBMCs after approximately 19-hour stimulation, taken from a patient who received antiretroviral therapy. The chain uses TRBV5-1 and TRBJ2-7; TRBD2 is a possible D gene (5 bases). The clonotype originates from an adult man with HIV who was CMV-seropositive. This CDR3 is CASSLEYGMGEQYF. The CDR3 coding sequence is TGCGCCAGCAGCTTGGAGTACGGGATGGGCGAGCAGTACTTC.